These T cell receptor beta chains were read from a single sample in a study of technical replicates of blood from a few donors. TCRdb's table, derived via immunoSEQ multiplex PCR, lists solely in-frame clones and lacks some. The sample records around 57,000 clones, roughly 94% being singletons. The sample comprised T cells isolated from PBMCs. These receptor sequences come from a human donor in good health. CDR3s include the opening cysteine and the closing phenylalanine or tryptophan. A D gene is named only where the DNA matches it firmly. The size of a clone is reported for some rows only, either as once, few or many, or as a class for expanded clones.

J gene: TRBJ2-7
D gene: TRBD2
V gene: TRBV7-2
clone size: -
CDR3 DNA: TGTGCCAGCAGCCCCGTAGCGGGGGGGCCAGGGTACGAGCAGTACTTC
CDR3 protein: CASSPVAGGPGYEQYF

J gene: TRBJ1-5
D gene: -
V gene: TRBV11-1
clone size: -
CDR3 DNA: TGTGCCAGCAGCTTACTGGGCGGCAATCAGCCCCAGCATTTT
CDR3 protein: CASSLLGGNQPQHF

J gene: TRBJ2-7
D gene: TRBD2
V gene: TRBV11-2
clone size: -
CDR3 DNA: TGTGCCAGCAGCTTAGACGGGGGGACCTACGAGCAGTACTTC
CDR3 protein: CASSLDGGTYEQYF

J gene: TRBJ2-7
D gene: TRBD1
V gene: TRBV7-9
clone size: -
CDR3 DNA: TGTGCCAGCAGCTTTTCCCTAACCGGGACAGGGGTCTACGAGCAGTACTTC
CDR3 protein: CASSFSLTGTGVYEQYF

J gene: TRBJ2-5
D gene: -
V gene: TRBV5-1
clone size: few
CDR3 DNA: TGCGCCAGCAGCTCGGGGTGGGAGACCCAGTACTTC
CDR3 protein: CASSSGWETQYF

J gene: TRBJ2-5
D gene: -
V gene: TRBV11-2
clone size: -
CDR3 DNA: TGTGCCAGCAGCCTATCGGGTACTCGTTGGCAAGAGACCCAGTACTTC
CDR3 protein: CASSLSGTRWQETQYF

J gene: TRBJ1-1
D gene: -
V gene: TRBV23-1
clone size: -
CDR3 DNA: TGCGCCAGCAGTCAATCAGGGACGGGAGGCACTGAAGCTTTCTTT
CDR3 protein: CASSQSGTGGTEAFF

J gene: TRBJ2-5
D gene: -
V gene: TRBV5-4
clone size: once
CDR3 DNA: TGTGCCAGCAGCCCGACTAGTATGGAGACCCAGTACTTC
CDR3 protein: CASSPTSMETQYF

J gene: TRBJ1-5
D gene: -
V gene: TRBV5-4
clone size: -
CDR3 DNA: TGTGCCAGCAGCCTCCAGGGGCAGACTAATCAGCCCCAGCATTTT
CDR3 protein: CASSLQGQTNQPQHF

J gene: TRBJ1-2
D gene: -
V gene: TRBV28
clone size: -
CDR3 DNA: TGTGCCAGCAACCTAGGACATGACTATGGCTACACCTTC
CDR3 protein: CASNLGHDYGYTF

J gene: TRBJ2-5
D gene: TRBD2
V gene: TRBV10-1
clone size: -
CDR3 DNA: TGCGCCAGCAGTAATAAGGCCCCCGGGGAGGGAGAGACCCAGTACTTC
CDR3 protein: CASSNKAPGEGETQYF

J gene: TRBJ1-2
D gene: TRBD1
V gene: TRBV7-8
clone size: -
CDR3 DNA: TGTGCCAGCAGCTTAGTATTTGTCAACTCAGGACAGGTGGTGGGCTATGGCTACACCTTC
CDR3 protein: CASSLVFVNSGQVVGYGYTF

J gene: TRBJ2-6
D gene: -
V gene: TRBV6-5
clone size: -
CDR3 DNA: TGTGCCAGCAGTTACTCGAGTGGGGCCAACGTCCTGACTTTC
CDR3 protein: CASSYSSGANVLTF

J gene: TRBJ2-5
D gene: TRBD2
V gene: TRBV11-3
clone size: once
CDR3 DNA: TGTGCCAGCAGCCCTACCCGGGGGGACCAAGAGACCCAGTACTTC
CDR3 protein: CASSPTRGDQETQYF

J gene: TRBJ2-1
D gene: TRBD2
V gene: TRBV5-1
clone size: -
CDR3 DNA: TGCGCCAGCAGCTTATCTAGCGGATTTAGCTCCTACAATGAGCAGTTCTTC
CDR3 protein: CASSLSSGFSSYNEQFF

J gene: TRBJ2-7
D gene: TRBD1
V gene: TRBV11-3
clone size: -
CDR3 DNA: TGTGCCAGCAGCTTCCGGGACAGGTCCTACGAGCAGTACTTC
CDR3 protein: CASSFRDRSYEQYF